This entry lists 19 T cell receptor beta chains sequenced from one sample in a study of T-cell memory formation after mild COVID-19. TCRdb re-analysed the 5' RACE reads in MiXCR, keeping a single row per CDR3 protein. The sample has 250,000 to 350,000 distinct CDR3 sequences; 15% to 20% are singletons. The sequenced material came from PBMCs or a T cell subset sorted from them (not recorded which). Receptor source: a man aged 18 to 35 who had mild COVID-19 (a few samples of this study predate the infection). Cell type and time point are not known.

This clonotype was seen a single time. The chain carries TRBV4-1 and TRBJ1-5; the match to TRBD1 covers 7 bases. Germline CDR1 is MGHRA and CDR2 is YSYEKL. The junction had 7 bases not matched to a gene; V was cut back by 1 base and J by 4 bases. The CDR3 runs 16 residues. CDR3 nucleotides: TGCGCCAGCAGCCAAGTGGGACAGTGGGTTAATCAGCCCCAGCATTTT. It specifies CASSQVGQWVNQPQHF.

This clonotype was detected only a few times. The genes are TRBV5-1 and TRBJ2-7, with D possibly TRBD1 on 6 matching bases. This CDR3 has 15 residues. Germline loops: CDR1 SGHRS, CDR2 YFSETQ. V lost 4 bases and J 7 bases, leaving 21 bases between the germline ends. The CDR3 DNA sequence: TGCGCCAGCAGCCTACCAAGCTTCGTAGGGGGTGAGCAGTACTTC. Its translation is CASSLPSFVGGEQYF.

This clonotype appeared a few times. The V gene is TRBV29-1, the J gene TRBJ2-3, with D tentatively TRBD2 (7 bases). This CDR3 is built from 14 residues. Trimming took off 4 bases at V and 1 base at J, with 12 bases between the two ends. Germline-derived CDR1 and CDR2 are SQVTM and ANQGSEA. The CDR3 loop is CSVVGGGGTDTQYF. CDR3 DNA: TGCAGCGTTGTAGGAGGGGGGGGCACAGATACGCAGTATTTT.

The chain uses TRBV20-1 and TRBJ1-1; D may be TRBD1 (6 bases). Trimming cost V 5 bases and J 1 base, with 14 bases left between them. Germline lookup yields CDR1 DFQATT and CDR2 SNEGSKA (reference sequence). This CDR3 is built from 14 residues. The CDR3 loop reads CSARRDTRNTEAFF. In DNA form, the CDR3 reads TGCAGTGCTCGCCGGGACACTAGGAACACTGAAGCTTTCTTT.

This clonotype was observed at least ten times. The V and J genes are TRBV4-1 and TRBJ2-5; D remains ambiguous. The V and J ends lost 0 bases and 4 bases respectively, with 12 bases between them. The germline CDR1 and CDR2 sequences are MGHRA and YSYEKL. The CDR3 is made up of 15 amino acids. For the CDR3, the DNA is TGCGCCAGCAGCCAAGAGGGTACCCCGGGAGAGACCCAGTACTTC. It encodes CASSQEGTPGETQYF.

This clonotype came up a few times. V and J are TRBV6-5 and TRBJ1-2, with D perhaps matching TRBD1 (6 bases). With 5 bases removed from V and 7 bases from J, the gap between germline ends came to 14 bases. The length of the CDR3 is 13 residues. CDR1 is MNHEY, CDR2 SVGAGI, per germline. CDR3 residues: CASSLTVGGGYTF. In DNA, the CDR3 is TGTGCCAGCAGTCTAACGGTAGGGGGTGGCTACACCTTC.

As concerns this clonotype: This CDR3 fails to terminate in the conserved phenylalanine or tryptophan, so it likely reflects a read error. The limits of the CDR3 on the DNA are not certain, so only TCRdb's listed CDR3 is given. The chain recombines TRBV9 with TRBJ2-5; the table's D call, TRBD1, has no DNA check behind it. The CDR3 spans 14 amino acids, including both terminal residues. Per germline, CDR1 SGDLS and CDR2 YYNGEE. This CDR3 reads CASSVVSPAGARGG.

The chain recombines TRBV5-8 with TRBJ1-5; 10 nucleotides align to TRBD1. Germline V gene lookup returns CDR1 SGHTS and CDR2 YDEGEE. The J segment lost 9 bases and the V segment lost 4 bases, leaving 4 bases of the junction unmatched. This CDR3 is 13 amino acids long. CDR3 coding DNA: TGTGCCAGCAGCCGTGGACAGGGGGGGCCCCAGCATTTT. Amino acids: CASSRGQGGPQHF.

In its sample, this clonotype was seen a few times. The V gene is TRBV7-6, the J gene TRBJ1-1; D remains ambiguous. Trimming cost V 5 bases and J 11 bases, with 15 bases left between them. The germline CDR1 and CDR2 sequences are SGHVS and FNYEAQ. This CDR3 is built from 12 residues. The CDR3 region is CASSPLRGGAFF. DNA of the CDR3: TGTGCCAGCAGCCCTTTACGGGGAGGGGCTTTCTTT.

This clonotype was observed a handful of times. The rearrangement joins TRBV4-3 to TRBJ2-4, with D perhaps TRBD1 or TRBD2 (6 bases each). V shed 3 bases and J shed 6 bases, with 21 bases lying between them. CDR3 length equals 17 residues. From germline, CDR1 is LGHNA and CDR2 YSLEER. The CDR3 region is CASSQDYWTAGGNIQYF. In nucleotides, the CDR3 is TGCGCCAGCAGCCAGGACTATTGGACAGCTGGAGGAAACATTCAGTACTTC.

In its sample, this clonotype was seen a few times. The chain carries TRBV7-2 and TRBJ1-2; 10 bases fit TRBD1. The V and J ends lost 5 bases and 4 bases, in that order; junction bases with no gene match: 7. Germline V gene sequence: CDR1 SGHTA, CDR2 FQGNSA. The CDR3 runs 15 residues. The CDR3 DNA reads TGTGCCAGCAGCCCCGAGACAGGGGGCGGCTATGGCTACACCTTC. The encoded protein is CASSPETGGGYGYTF. The full variable domain, in which reference TRBV7-2 and TRBJ1-2 provide the parts outside the CDR3, is GAGVSQSPSNKVTEKGKDVELRCDPISGHTALYWYRQSLGQGLEFLIYFQGNSAPDKSGLPSDRFSAERTGGSVSTLTIQRTQQEDSAVYLCASSPETGGGYGYTFGSGTRLTVV.

CDR3 in amino acids: CASSQESSSGANVLTF. CDR3 sequence (DNA): TGCGCCAGCAGCCAAGAGAGTAGCTCTGGGGCCAACGTCCTGACTTTC. The gene calls are TRBV4-3 and TRBJ2-6; D unclear. There are 16 residues in the CDR3. Looked up from germline, CDR1 is LGHNA and CDR2 is YSLEER. The germline V and J ends were trimmed by 0 bases and 0 bases, with 6 bases remaining between them.

The chain links TRBV30 to TRBJ1-3; TRBD1 agrees at 7 bases. V lost 6 bases to trimming and J lost 0 bases; unmatched junction nucleotides: 5. The germline gives CDR1 GTSNPN, CDR2 SVGIG (reference sequence). There are 14 residues in the CDR3. CDR3 coding DNA: TGTGCCTGCCACAGGGGCAGCTCTGGAAACACCATATATTTT. This translates into CACHRGSSGNTIYF.

In this sample, this clonotype turned up a few times. This chain links TRBV12-3 or TRBV12-4 with TRBJ1-5; 8 positions agree with TRBD1. Trimming cost V 6 bases and J 2 bases; bases outside gene matches: 6. CDR3 length: 15 amino acids. In DNA, the CDR3 is TGTGCCAGCAGGTTTAGGGGACAGGGCAATCAGCCCCAGCATTTT. Translation gives CASRFRGQGNQPQHF.

The J gene is TRBJ2-5, the V gene TRBV7-9; weak D call: TRBD1 (5 bases). CDR1 is SEHNR and CDR2 is FQNEAQ in the germline V gene (reference sequence). The CDR3 runs to 13 residues. Trimming stripped 5 bases from V and 5 bases from J, with 12 bases between. The CDR3: CASSGTGGETQYF. In DNA, the CDR3 is TGTGCCAGCAGCGGTACAGGTGGTGAGACCCAGTACTTC. Full variable domain (remainder filled in from reference TRBV7-9 and TRBJ2-5): DTGVSQNPRHKITKRGQNVTFRCDPISEHNRLYWYRQTLGQGPEFLTYFQNEAQLEKSRLLSDRFSAERPKGSFSTLEIQRTEQGDSAMYLCASSGTGGETQYFGPGTRLLVL.

J is TRBJ2-2 and V is TRBV18; the D gene is possibly TRBD1 (5 bases). The CDR3 consists of 16 residues. Germline lookup yields CDR1 KGHSH and CDR2 LQKENI. Trimming cost V 3 bases and J 5 bases, with 16 bases left between them. The CDR3 loop is CASSPPADRPTGELFF. Written as DNA, the CDR3 is TGTGCCAGCTCACCTCCCGCTGACAGACCGACCGGGGAGCTGTTTTTT.

The chain is built from TRBV5-1 and TRBJ2-1; TRBD2 is a possible D gene (5 bases). The CDR3 totals 12 residues. Germline V gene sequence: CDR1 SGHRS, CDR2 YFSETQ. The V gene lost 6 bases and the J gene lost 3 bases, with 7 bases spanning the gap. CDR3 residues: CASTRDYNEQFF. As DNA, the CDR3 is TGCGCCAGCACACGGGACTACAATGAGCAGTTCTTC.

This clonotype was found a few times. This chain uses TRBV5-1 with TRBJ1-4; 7 bases map to TRBD1. CDR3 size: 16 residues. Germline V lookup: CDR1 SGHRS, CDR2 YFSETQ. Germline trimming cut 3 bases from V and 5 bases from J; bases unmatched to any gene: 10. The CDR3 bases are TGCGCCAGCAGCTCCGGTCCGGGACAGTCGAATGAAAAACTGTTTTTT. It yields the protein CASSSGPGQSNEKLFF.

This chain uses TRBV5-1 with TRBJ1-2, with D unclear. The CDR3 has 14 residues. The V end was cut by 4 bases, the J end by 5 bases, with 15 bases between. From germline, CDR1 is SGHRS and CDR2 YFSETQ. CDR3: CASSLEGLRYGYTF. The CDR3 nucleotides are TGCGCCAGCAGCCTAGAGGGATTACGGTATGGCTACACCTTC. Full variable domain (remainder filled in from reference TRBV5-1 and TRBJ1-2): KAGVTQTPRYLIKTRGQQVTLSCSPISGHRSVSWYQQTPGQGLQFLFEYFSETQRNKGNFPGRFSGRQFSNSRSEMNVSTLELGDSALYLCASSLEGLRYGYTFGSGTRLTVV.